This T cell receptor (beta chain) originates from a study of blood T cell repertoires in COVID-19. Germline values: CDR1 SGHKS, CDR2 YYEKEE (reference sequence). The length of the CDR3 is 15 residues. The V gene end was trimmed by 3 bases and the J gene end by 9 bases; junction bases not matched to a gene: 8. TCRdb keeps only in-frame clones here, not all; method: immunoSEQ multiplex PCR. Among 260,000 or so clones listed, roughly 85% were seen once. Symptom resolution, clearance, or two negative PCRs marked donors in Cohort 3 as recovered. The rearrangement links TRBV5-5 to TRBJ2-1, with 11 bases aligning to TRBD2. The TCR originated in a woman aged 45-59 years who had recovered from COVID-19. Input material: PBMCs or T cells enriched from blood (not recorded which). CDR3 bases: TGTGCCAGCAGCTCCCCTAGCGGGAGGAAGGGTGAGCAGTTCTTC. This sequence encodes CASSSPSGRKGEQFF.